This TCR beta chain stems from a study of OX40 agonist ivuxolimab in advanced cancers. The wider study: Dose-escalation patients suffered from hepatocellular carcinoma, melanoma, renal cell or head and neck cancer. Of the participants, around 43% had some prior anti-PD-1, anti-PD-L1 or anti-CTLA-4 therapy, which was allowed.

The germline V and J ends were trimmed by 4 bases and 5 bases, with 13 bases remaining between them. Germline V gene data show CDR1 as SGDLS and CDR2 as YYNGEE. The CDR3 runs 14 residues. General study findings and limits: CD8+ T cells averaged more expanded clones than CD4+.

Comments on this clone: Its antigen is not known.

Repertoires were generated with immunoSEQ multiplex PCR, while TCRdb's copy carries only in-frame clones and drops some. Found here are some 59,000 clones, roughly 90% of them singletons; the top ten hold about 5.1%. This TCR was recovered from an adult with an advanced solid tumor such as melanoma, head and neck, liver or kidney cancer. The chain has TRBV9 and TRBJ2-4; D possibly matches TRBD1 or TRBD2 (6 bases each). The sample consisted of CD4+ or CD8+ T cells sorted from blood, taken in a trial of the OX40 agonist ivuxolimab. The CDR3 is CASSPGAGENIQYF. CDR3 bases: TGTGCCAGCAGCCCGGGGGCAGGGGAAAACATTCAGTACTTC.